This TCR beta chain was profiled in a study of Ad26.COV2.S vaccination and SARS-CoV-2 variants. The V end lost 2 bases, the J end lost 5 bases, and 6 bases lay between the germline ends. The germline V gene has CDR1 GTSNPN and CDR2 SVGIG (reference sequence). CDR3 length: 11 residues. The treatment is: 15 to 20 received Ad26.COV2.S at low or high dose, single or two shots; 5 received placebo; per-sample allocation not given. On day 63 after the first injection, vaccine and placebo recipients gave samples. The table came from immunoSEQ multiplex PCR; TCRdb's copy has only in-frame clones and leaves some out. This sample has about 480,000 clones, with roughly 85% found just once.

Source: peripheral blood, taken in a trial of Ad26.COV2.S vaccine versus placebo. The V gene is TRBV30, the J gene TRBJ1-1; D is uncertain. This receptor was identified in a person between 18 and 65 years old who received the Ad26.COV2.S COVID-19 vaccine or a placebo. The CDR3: CAWSSQTEAFF. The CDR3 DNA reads TGTGCCTGGAGTTCCCAGACTGAAGCTTTCTTT.